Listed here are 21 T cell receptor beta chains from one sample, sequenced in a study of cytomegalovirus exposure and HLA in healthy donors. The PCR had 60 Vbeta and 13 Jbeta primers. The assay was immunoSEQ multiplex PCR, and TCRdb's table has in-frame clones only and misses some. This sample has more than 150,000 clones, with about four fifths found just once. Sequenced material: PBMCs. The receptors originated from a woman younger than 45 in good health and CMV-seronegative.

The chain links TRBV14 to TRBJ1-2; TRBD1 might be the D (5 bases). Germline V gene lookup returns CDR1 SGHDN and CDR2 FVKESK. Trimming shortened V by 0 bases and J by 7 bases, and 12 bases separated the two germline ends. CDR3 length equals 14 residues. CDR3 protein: CASSQERIGGGYTF. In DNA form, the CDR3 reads TGTGCCAGCAGCCAAGAAAGGATCGGGGGTGGCTACACCTTC.

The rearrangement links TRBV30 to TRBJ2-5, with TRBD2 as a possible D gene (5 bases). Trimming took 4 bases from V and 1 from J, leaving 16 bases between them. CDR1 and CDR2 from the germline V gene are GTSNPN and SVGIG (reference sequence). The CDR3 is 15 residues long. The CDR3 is CAWNPGKMTQETQYF. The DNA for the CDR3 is TGTGCCTGGAACCCGGGGAAGATGACCCAAGAGACCCAGTACTTC.

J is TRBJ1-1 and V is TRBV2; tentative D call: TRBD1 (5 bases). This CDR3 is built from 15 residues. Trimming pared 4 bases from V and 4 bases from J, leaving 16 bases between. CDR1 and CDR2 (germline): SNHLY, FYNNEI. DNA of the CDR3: TGTGCCAGCAGTGTGAGAGGGATGGGGGGCACTGAAGCTTTCTTT. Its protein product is CASSVRGMGGTEAFF.

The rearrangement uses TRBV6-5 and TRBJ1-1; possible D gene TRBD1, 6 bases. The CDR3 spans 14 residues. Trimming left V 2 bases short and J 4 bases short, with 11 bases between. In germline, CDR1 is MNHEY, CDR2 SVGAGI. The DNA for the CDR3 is TGTGCCAGCAGTTACCGGACAGACGGCACTGAAGCTTTCTTT. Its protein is CASSYRTDGTEAFF.

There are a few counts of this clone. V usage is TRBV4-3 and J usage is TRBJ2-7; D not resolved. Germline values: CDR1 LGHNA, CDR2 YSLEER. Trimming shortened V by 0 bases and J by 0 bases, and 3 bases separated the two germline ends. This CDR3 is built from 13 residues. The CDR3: CASSQDHSYEQYF. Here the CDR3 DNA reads TGCGCCAGCAGCCAAGATCACTCCTACGAGCAGTACTTC.

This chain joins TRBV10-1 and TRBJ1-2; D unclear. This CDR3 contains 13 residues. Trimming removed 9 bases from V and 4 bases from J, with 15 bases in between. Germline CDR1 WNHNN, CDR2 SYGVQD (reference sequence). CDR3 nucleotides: TGCGCCAGTTCGAGCGAGGCAAGCTATGGCTACACCTTC. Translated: CASSSEASYGYTF.

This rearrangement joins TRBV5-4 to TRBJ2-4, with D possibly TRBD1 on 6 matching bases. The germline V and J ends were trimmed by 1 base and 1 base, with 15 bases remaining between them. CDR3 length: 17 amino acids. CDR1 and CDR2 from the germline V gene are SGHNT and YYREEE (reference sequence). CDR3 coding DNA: TGTGCCAGCAGCTTGTGGGGGCTGGGGGCTGCCAAAAACATTCAGTACTTC. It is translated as CASSLWGLGAAKNIQYF.

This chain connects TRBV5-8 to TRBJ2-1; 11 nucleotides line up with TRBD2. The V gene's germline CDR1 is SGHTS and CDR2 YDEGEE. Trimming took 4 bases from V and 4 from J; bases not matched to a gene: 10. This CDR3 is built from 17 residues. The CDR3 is CASSNLRTSGFYNEQFF. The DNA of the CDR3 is TGTGCCAGCAGCAACCTCCGGACTAGCGGGTTTTACAATGAGCAGTTCTTC.

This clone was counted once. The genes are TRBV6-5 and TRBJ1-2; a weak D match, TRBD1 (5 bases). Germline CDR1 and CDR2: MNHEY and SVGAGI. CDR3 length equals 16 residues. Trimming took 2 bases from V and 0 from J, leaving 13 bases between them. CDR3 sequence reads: CASSYRGGLSNYGYTF. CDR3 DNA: TGTGCCAGCAGTTACAGGGGAGGCTTATCTAACTATGGCTACACCTTC.

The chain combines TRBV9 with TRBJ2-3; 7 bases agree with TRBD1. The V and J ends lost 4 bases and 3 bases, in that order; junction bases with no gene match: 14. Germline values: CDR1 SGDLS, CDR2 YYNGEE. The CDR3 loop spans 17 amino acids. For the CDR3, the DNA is TGTGCCAGCAGCACCTACAGGGGCGCAGGTGTAACAGATACGCAGTATTTT. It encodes CASSTYRGAGVTDTQYF.

For the CDR3, the DNA is TGTGCCAGTAGTAGACTCTCGGCAGCCTATAATTCACCCCTCCACTTT. Translation gives CASSRLSAAYNSPLHF. The V call is TRBV19, the J call TRBJ1-6; D not resolved. The CDR3 runs 16 residues. Germline loops: CDR1 LNHDA, CDR2 SQIVND (reference sequence). Trimming removed 4 bases from V and 2 bases from J, with 12 bases in between.

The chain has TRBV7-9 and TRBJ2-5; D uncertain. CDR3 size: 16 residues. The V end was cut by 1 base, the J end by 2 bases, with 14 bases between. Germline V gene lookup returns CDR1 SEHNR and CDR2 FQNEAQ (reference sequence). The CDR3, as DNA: TGTGCCAGCAGCTTAGGGCGGCGGAGCCTACAAGAGACCCAGTACTTC. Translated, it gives CASSLGRRSLQETQYF.

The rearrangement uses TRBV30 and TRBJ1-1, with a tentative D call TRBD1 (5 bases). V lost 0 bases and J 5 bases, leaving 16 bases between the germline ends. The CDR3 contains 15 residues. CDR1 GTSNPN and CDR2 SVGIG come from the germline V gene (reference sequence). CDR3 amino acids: CAWSVLFGRDTEAFF. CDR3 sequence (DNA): TGTGCCTGGAGTGTACTGTTCGGCAGGGATACTGAAGCTTTCTTT.

CDR3 sequence: CSVAPRGLVTAGELFF. CDR3 in DNA: TGCAGCGTGGCACCTAGGGGACTAGTAACCGCCGGGGAGCTGTTTTTT. V gene TRBV29-1 combines with J gene TRBJ2-2; the match to TRBD2 covers 8 bases. CDR3 length: 16 residues. CDR1 SQVTM and CDR2 ANQGSEA come from the germline V gene. V gave up 6 bases and J gave up 6 bases; unmatched junction bases: 15.

The CDR3 DNA sequence: TGTGCCAGCAGCGTCCGGGACACTCGGGGGGGCACTGAAGCTTTCTTT. Translating it yields CASSVRDTRGGTEAFF. The V gene is TRBV9, the J gene TRBJ1-1; possible D gene TRBD1, 6 bases. From germline, CDR1 is SGDLS and CDR2 YYNGEE. V dropped 2 bases and J dropped 4 bases, with 18 bases sitting between them. CDR3 length: 16 residues. Variable domain in full (rest from reference TRBV9 and TRBJ1-1): DSGVTQTPKHLITATGQRVTLRCSPRSGDLSVYWYQQSLDQGLQFLIQYYNGEERAKGNILERFSAQQFPDLHSELNLSSLELGDSALYFCASSVRDTRGGTEAFFGQGTRLTVV.

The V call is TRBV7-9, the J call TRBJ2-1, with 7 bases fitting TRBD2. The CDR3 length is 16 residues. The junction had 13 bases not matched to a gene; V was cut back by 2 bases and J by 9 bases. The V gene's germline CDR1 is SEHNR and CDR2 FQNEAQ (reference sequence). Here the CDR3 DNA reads TGTGCCAGCAGCTTAAGATCTGGCGGGGGAACGGGTGAGCAGTTCTTC. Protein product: CASSLRSGGGTGEQFF.

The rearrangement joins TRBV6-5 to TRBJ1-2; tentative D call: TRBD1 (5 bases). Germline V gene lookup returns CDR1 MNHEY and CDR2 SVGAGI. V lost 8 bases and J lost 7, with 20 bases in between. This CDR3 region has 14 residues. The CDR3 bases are TGTGCCAGCCATACCCCCCAGGGAGGTCGTGGCTACACCTTC. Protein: CASHTPQGGRGYTF.

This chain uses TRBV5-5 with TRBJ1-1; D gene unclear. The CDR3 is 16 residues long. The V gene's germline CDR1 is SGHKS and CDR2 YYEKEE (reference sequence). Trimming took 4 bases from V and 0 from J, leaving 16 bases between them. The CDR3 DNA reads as TGTGCCAGCAGCCGTGGGCTCGGCAGCATGAACACTGAAGCTTTCTTT. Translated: CASSRGLGSMNTEAFF.

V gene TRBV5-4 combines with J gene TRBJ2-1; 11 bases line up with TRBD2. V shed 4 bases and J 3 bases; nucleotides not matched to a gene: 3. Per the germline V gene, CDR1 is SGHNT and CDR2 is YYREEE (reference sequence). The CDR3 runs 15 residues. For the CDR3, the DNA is TGTGCCAGCAGCAAAACTAGCGGGGGCTACAATGAGCAGTTCTTC. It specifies CASSKTSGGYNEQFF.

In DNA form, the CDR3 reads TGTGCCAGCAGCCAACACCGACAGGGAACTGAAGCTTTCTTT. Amino acids: CASSQHRQGTEAFF. The chain has TRBV14 and TRBJ1-1, with 7 bases aligning to TRBD1. The CDR3 is 14 residues long. J gave up 5 bases and V 2 bases, and 5 bases lay outside the gene matches. Per germline, CDR1 SGHDN and CDR2 FVKESK.

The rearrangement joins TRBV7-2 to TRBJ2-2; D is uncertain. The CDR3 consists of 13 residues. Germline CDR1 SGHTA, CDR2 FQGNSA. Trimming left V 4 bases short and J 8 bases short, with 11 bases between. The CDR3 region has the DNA TGTGCCAGCAGCTCCCGCGCGGTTGGGGAGCTGTTTTTT. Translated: CASSSRAVGELFF. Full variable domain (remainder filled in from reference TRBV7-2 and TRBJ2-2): GAGVSQSPSNKVTEKGKDVELRCDPISGHTALYWYRQSLGQGLEFLIYFQGNSAPDKSGLPSDRFSAERTGGSVSTLTIQRTQQEDSAVYLCASSSRAVGELFFGEGSRLTVL.